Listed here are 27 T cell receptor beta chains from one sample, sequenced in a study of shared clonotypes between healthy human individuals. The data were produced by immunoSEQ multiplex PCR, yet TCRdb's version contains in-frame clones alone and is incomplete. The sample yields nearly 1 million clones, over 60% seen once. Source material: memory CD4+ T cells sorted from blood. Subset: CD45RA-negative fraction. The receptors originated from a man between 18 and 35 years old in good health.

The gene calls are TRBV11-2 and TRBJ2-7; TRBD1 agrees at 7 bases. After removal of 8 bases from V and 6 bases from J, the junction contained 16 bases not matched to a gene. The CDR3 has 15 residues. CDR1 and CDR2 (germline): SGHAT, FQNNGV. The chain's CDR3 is CASSWPRQGPSEQYF. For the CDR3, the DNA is TGTGCCAGCTCGTGGCCCAGACAGGGTCCCTCCGAGCAGTACTTC.

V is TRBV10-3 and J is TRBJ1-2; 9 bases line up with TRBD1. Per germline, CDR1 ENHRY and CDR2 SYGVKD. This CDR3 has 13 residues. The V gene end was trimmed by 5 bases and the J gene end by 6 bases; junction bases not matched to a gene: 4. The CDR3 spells CAISWTGEDGYTF. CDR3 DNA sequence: TGTGCCATCAGTTGGACAGGGGAGGATGGCTACACCTTC.

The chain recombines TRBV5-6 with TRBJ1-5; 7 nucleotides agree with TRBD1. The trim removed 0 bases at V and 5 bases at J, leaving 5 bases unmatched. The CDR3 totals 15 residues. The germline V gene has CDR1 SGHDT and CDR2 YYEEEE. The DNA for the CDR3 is TGTGCCAGCAGCTTGGAGGGGGCAGGGTATCAGCCCCAGCATTTT. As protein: CASSLEGAGYQPQHF.

The CDR3 DNA reads TGTGCCAGCAGCCCCGGGACGACCAATTCACCCCTCCACTTT. Protein sequence: CASSPGTTNSPLHF. J is TRBJ1-6 and V is TRBV6-6; D is possibly TRBD1 (5 bases). The CDR3 runs 14 residues. Looked up from germline, CDR1 is MNHNY and CDR2 is SVGAGI (reference sequence). V lost 6 bases and J 7 bases, leaving 13 bases between the germline ends.

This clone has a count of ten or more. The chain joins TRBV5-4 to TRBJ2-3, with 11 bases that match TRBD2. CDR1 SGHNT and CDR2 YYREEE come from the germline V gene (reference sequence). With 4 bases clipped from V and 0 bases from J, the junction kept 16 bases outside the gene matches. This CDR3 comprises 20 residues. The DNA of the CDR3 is TGTGCCAGCAGCCCTGGGGGGCGACTAGCGGGATTAATTAGCACAGATACGCAGTATTTT. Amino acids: CASSPGGRLAGLISTDTQYF.

CDR3 loop: CASSKGGGYPLGELFF. The DNA for the CDR3 is TGTGCCAGCAGCAAAGGAGGAGGTTACCCTTTGGGGGAGCTGTTTTTT. The V and J genes are TRBV21-1 and TRBJ2-2; the D call in the table, TRBD2, was not verified against the DNA. TRBV21-1 is reported as a pseudogene. This CDR3 has 16 residues.

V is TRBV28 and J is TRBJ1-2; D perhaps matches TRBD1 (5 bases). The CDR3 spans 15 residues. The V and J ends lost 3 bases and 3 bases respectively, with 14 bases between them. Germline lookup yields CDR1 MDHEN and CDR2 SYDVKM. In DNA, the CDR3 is TGTGCCAGCAGTTTTGGGGGAATTGGTTACTATGGCTACACCTTC. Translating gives CASSFGGIGYYGYTF.

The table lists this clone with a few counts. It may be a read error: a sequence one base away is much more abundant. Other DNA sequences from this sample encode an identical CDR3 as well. The CDR3 DNA reads TGTGCCAGCAGCCAAGATCAAAACACTGAAGCTTTCTTT. It encodes CASSQDQNTEAFF. The V and J genes are TRBV14 and TRBJ1-1; D unresolved. The germline gives CDR1 SGHDN, CDR2 FVKESK. Trimming took off 0 bases at V and 2 bases at J, with 4 bases between the two ends. The CDR3 contains 13 residues.

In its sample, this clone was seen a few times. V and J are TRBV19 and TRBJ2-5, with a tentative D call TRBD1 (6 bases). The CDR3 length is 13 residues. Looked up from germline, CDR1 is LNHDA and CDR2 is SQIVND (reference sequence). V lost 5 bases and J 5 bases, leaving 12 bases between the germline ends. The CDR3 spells CASSQQGFETQYF. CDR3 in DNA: TGTGCCAGTAGTCAGCAGGGGTTTGAGACCCAGTACTTC.

The DNA of the CDR3 is TGTGCCAGCAGCTTAGACAGAGACCCACGACAGGGGGCTTCCTACGAGCAGTACTTC. As protein: CASSLDRDPRQGASYEQYF. This sequence joins TRBV7-8 and TRBJ2-7; TRBD1 agrees at 10 bases. Germline assignment: CDR1 SGHVS and CDR2 FQNEAQ. CDR3 length equals 19 residues. The J segment lost 1 base and the V segment lost 1 base, leaving 13 bases of the junction unmatched.

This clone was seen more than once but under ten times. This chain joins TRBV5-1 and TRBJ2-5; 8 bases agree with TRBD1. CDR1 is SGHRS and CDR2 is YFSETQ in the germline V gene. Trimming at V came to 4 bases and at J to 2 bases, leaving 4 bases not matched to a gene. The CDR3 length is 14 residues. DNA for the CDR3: TGCGCCAGCAGCCCGGGACAGGTACAAGAGACCCAGTACTTC. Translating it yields CASSPGQVQETQYF. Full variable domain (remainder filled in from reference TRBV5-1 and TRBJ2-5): KAGVTQTPRYLIKTRGQQVTLSCSPISGHRSVSWYQQTPGQGLQFLFEYFSETQRNKGNFPGRFSGRQFSNSRSEMNVSTLELGDSALYLCASSPGQVQETQYFGPGTRLLVL.

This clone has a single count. For the CDR3, the DNA is TGTGCCAGCAGTGGCCTTAATGAAAAACTGTTTTTT. It translates to CASSGLNEKLFF. The J gene is TRBJ1-4, the V gene TRBV19; D gene unclear. Germline lookup yields CDR1 LNHDA and CDR2 SQIVND (reference sequence). This CDR3 region has 12 residues. The V end was cut by 9 bases, the J end by 4 bases, with 9 bases between.

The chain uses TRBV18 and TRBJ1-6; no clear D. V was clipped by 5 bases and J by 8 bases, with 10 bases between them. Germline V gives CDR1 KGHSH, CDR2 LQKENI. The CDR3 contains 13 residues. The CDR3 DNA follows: TGTGCCAGCTCAAGAGAGGAGGATTCACCCCTCCACTTT. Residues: CASSREEDSPLHF.

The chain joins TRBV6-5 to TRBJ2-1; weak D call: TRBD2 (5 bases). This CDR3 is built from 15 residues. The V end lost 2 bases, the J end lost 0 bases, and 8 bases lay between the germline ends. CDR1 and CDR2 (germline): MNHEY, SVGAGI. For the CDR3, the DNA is TGTGCCAGCAGTTACGAGGGTAACTCCTACAATGAGCAGTTCTTC. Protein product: CASSYEGNSYNEQFF.

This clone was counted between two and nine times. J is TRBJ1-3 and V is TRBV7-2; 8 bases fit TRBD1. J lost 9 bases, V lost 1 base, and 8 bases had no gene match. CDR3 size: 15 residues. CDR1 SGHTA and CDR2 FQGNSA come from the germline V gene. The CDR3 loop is CASSLGGQGSATIYF. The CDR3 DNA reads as TGTGCCAGCAGCTTAGGTGGACAGGGATCGGCCACCATATATTTT.

This CDR3 reads CASSYLQGELGYTF. DNA of the CDR3: TGTGCCAGCAGTTACTTACAGGGCGAGCTTGGCTACACCTTC. The chain combines TRBV6-5 with TRBJ1-2; a possible D gene is TRBD1 (6 bases). CDR1 MNHEY and CDR2 SVGAGI come from the germline V gene. The CDR3 covers 14 residues. V lost 1 base and J lost 7, with 13 bases in between.

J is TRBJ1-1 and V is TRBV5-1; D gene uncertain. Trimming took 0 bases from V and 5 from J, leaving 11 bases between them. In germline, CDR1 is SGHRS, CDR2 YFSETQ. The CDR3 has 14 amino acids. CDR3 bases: TGCGCCAGCAGCTTGGTGGACGCTTCAACTGAAGCTTTCTTT. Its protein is CASSLVDASTEAFF.

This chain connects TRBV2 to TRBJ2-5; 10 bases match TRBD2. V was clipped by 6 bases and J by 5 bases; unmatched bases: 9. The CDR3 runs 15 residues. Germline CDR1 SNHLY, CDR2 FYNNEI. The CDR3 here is CASSRSGGPWETQYF. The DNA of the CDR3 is TGTGCCAGCAGCCGTAGCGGGGGGCCATGGGAGACCCAGTACTTC.

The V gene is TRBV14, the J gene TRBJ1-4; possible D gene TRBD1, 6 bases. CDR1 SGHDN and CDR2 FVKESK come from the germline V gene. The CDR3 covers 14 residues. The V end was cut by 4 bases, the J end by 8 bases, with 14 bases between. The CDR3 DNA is TGTGCCAGCAGCCCTACAGGGCCTGGGGAAAAACTGTTTTTT. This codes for CASSPTGPGEKLFF.

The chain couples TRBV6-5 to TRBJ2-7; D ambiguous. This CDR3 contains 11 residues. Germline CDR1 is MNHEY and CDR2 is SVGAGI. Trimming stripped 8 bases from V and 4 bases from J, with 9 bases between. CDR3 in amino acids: CASGGTYEQYF. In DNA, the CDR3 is TGTGCCAGCGGCGGTACATACGAGCAGTACTTC.

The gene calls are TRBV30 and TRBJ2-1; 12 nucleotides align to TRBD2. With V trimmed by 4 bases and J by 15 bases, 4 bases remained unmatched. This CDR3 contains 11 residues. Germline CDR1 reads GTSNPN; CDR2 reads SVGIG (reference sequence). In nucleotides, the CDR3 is TGTGCCTGGAAGACTAGCGGGGGTCTGTTCTTC. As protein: CAWKTSGGLFF.

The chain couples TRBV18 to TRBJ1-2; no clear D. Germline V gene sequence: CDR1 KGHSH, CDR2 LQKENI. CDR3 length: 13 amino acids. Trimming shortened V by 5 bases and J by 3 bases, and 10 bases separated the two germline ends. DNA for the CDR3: TGTGCCAGCTCATCCGGCGGGGACTATGGCTACACCTTC. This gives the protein CASSSGGDYGYTF.

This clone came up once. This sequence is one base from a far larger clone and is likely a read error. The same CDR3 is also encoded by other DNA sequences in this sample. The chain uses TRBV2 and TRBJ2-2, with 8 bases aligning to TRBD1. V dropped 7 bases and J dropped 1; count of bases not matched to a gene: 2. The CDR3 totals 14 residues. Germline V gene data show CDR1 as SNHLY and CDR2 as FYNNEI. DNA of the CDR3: TGTGCCAGCAAAGGACAGGGGAACACCGGGGAGCTGTTTTTT. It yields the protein CASKGQGNTGELFF.

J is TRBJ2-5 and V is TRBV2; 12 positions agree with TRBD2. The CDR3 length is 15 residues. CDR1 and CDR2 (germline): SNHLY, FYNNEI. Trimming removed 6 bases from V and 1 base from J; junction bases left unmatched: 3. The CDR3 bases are TGTGCCAGCAGAGGACTAGCGGGGATCCAAGAGACCCAGTACTTC. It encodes CASRGLAGIQETQYF.

This chain's CDR3 is CASRGLASGEQYF. Here the CDR3 DNA reads TGTGCCAGCAGAGGACTAGCAAGCGGTGAGCAGTACTTC. V usage is TRBV5-6 and J usage is TRBJ2-7; TRBD2 agrees at 8 bases. V shed 5 bases, J shed 7 bases, and the junction held 8 bases outside the gene matches. The CDR3 is 13 residues long. CDR1 is SGHDT, CDR2 YYEEEE, per germline.

Here the CDR3 reads CASSDWDRDSPLHF. As DNA, the CDR3 is TGTGCCAGCAGTGACTGGGACAGGGATTCACCCCTCCACTTT. This chain connects TRBV6-4 to TRBJ1-6; 9 bases align to TRBD1. V lost 1 base, J lost 8 bases, and 0 bases stayed unmatched. The CDR3 consists of 14 residues. Germline V gene sequence: CDR1 MRHNA, CDR2 SNTAGT.

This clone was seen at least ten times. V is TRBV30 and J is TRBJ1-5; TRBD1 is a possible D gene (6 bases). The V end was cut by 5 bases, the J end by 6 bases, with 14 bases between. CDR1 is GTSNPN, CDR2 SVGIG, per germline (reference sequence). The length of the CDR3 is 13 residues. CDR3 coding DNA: TGTGCCTGGGAAACAGGGAGAGGTCAGCCCCAGCATTTT. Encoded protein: CAWETGRGQPQHF.